This entry lists 16 T cell receptor beta chains sequenced from one sample in a study of control samples from healthy donors and cancer patients. The protocol was immunoSEQ multiplex PCR, while the TCRdb copy is restricted to in-frame clones and leaves out a portion. The sample includes roughly 200,000 clones, about 93% of them seen just once. The sequencing sample was made of blood. Source of these receptors: a man aged 50 to 59 in good health.

The V call is TRBV19, the J call TRBJ2-2; D is possibly TRBD1 (5 bases). Germline CDR1 reads LNHDA; CDR2 reads SQIVND (reference sequence). This CDR3 is built from 16 residues. Trimming took 5 bases from V and 0 from J, leaving 13 bases between them. CDR3 amino acids: CASSPTGPANTGELFF. CDR3 nucleotide sequence: TGTGCCAGTAGTCCTACAGGTCCAGCGAACACCGGGGAGCTGTTTTTT.

This clone was detected a few times. The chain employs TRBV10-1 and TRBJ2-3; maybe TRBD2 (7 bases). CDR3 length equals 16 residues. Germline loops: CDR1 WNHNN, CDR2 SYGVQD (reference sequence). Trimming shortened V by 1 base and J by 2 bases, and 13 bases separated the two germline ends. The chain's CDR3 is CASSEWGGANTDTQYF. Here the CDR3 DNA reads TGCGCCAGCAGTGAGTGGGGGGGGGCCAACACAGATACGCAGTATTTT.

This chain connects TRBV27 to TRBJ2-7; 8 bases are shared with TRBD2. V was clipped by 8 bases and J by 2 bases; unmatched bases: 5. The length of the CDR3 is 13 residues. Germline V gene lookup returns CDR1 MNHEY and CDR2 SMNVEV (reference sequence). CDR3 residues: CASSPGGPYEQYV. CDR3 nucleotide sequence: TGTGCCAGCTCCCCGGGGGGGCCCTACGAGCAGTACGTC.

The V and J genes are TRBV6-5 and TRBJ1-1; weak D call: TRBD1 (5 bases). The germline CDR1 and CDR2 sequences are MNHEY and SVGAGI. The CDR3 contains 15 residues. V lost 6 bases to trimming and J lost 5 bases, with 19 bases between them. CDR3 nucleotides: TGTGCCAGCAGCCCACCGGGACGGGGAACAACTGAAGCTTTCTTT. Amino acids: CASSPPGRGTTEAFF.

Turning to this clone: The sample has other DNA sequences that encode this CDR3 too. The chain employs TRBV2 and TRBJ1-1; D is unclear. Germline V gene sequence: CDR1 SNHLY, CDR2 FYNNEI. This CDR3 region has 13 residues. V lost 3 bases and J 0 bases, leaving 5 bases between the germline ends. The CDR3 DNA sequence: TGTGCCAGCAGTGAGGAAGTGAACACTGAAGCTTTCTTT. It specifies CASSEEVNTEAFF.

This chain uses TRBV5-4 with TRBJ2-6; the D gene could be TRBD1 or TRBD2 (6 bases each). The germline gives CDR1 SGHNT, CDR2 YYREEE (reference sequence). The germline V and J ends were trimmed by 10 bases and 4 bases, with 15 bases remaining between them. CDR3 length equals 14 residues. The DNA of the CDR3 is TGTGCCCTCCCCTGGGGGGCCGGGGCCAACGTCCTGACTTTC. It is translated as CALPWGAGANVLTF. Filled out from reference TRBV5-4 and TRBJ2-6, the complete variable domain reads ETGVTQSPTHLIKTRGQQVTLRCSSQSGHNTVSWYQQALGQGPQFIFQYYREEENGRGNFPPRFSGLQFPNYSSELNVNALELDDSALYLCALPWGAGANVLTFGAGSRLTVL.

V is TRBV10-3 and J is TRBJ1-1, with TRBD1 identical over 11 bases. This CDR3 has 16 amino acids. With 3 bases clipped from V and 4 bases from J, the junction kept 7 bases outside the gene matches. Germline CDR1 is ENHRY and CDR2 is SYGVKD. The CDR3 coding sequence is TGTGCCATCAGTGAAGAGAGGGGACAGGGGGGCACTGAAGCTTTCTTT. Encoded protein: CAISEERGQGGTEAFF.

This chain joins TRBV6-6 and TRBJ1-1; the D gene is possibly TRBD1 (5 bases). The CDR3 has 14 residues. CDR1 is MNHNY, CDR2 SVGAGI, per germline (reference sequence). V lost 10 bases to trimming and J lost 0 bases, with 15 bases between them. In DNA form, the CDR3 reads TGTGCCACCCGCACAGGAGACATGAACACTGAAGCTTTCTTT. This gives the protein CATRTGDMNTEAFF.

This chain links TRBV4-3 with TRBJ1-2, with 8 bases fitting TRBD1. Germline V gene sequence: CDR1 LGHNA, CDR2 YSLEER. V shed 1 base and J 6 bases; nucleotides not matched to a gene: 1. This CDR3 contains 13 residues. This CDR3 reads CASSQVTGDGYTF. The CDR3 nucleotides read TGCGCCAGCAGCCAAGTGACAGGGGATGGCTACACCTTC.

This chain joins TRBV9 and TRBJ2-3; D is uncertain. The CDR3 sequence is 14 residues long. Per the germline V gene, CDR1 is SGDLS and CDR2 is YYNGEE. Between the trimmed V and J ends, which lost 2 bases and 2 bases, there was a span of 9 bases. The CDR3 coding sequence is TGTGCCAGCAGCGTGGCGACTTTCACAGATACGCAGTATTTT. It translates to CASSVATFTDTQYF.

This chain uses TRBV5-1 with TRBJ1-2; the D is unclear. The germline V and J ends were trimmed by 0 bases and 7 bases, with 10 bases remaining between them. The CDR3 has 13 amino acids. CDR1 is SGHRS and CDR2 is YFSETQ in the germline V gene. CDR3 sequence (DNA): TGCGCCAGCAGCTTGGAGGGCCAGCCTGGCTACACCTTC. Its translation is CASSLEGQPGYTF.

This sequence joins TRBV5-1 and TRBJ2-2; no clear D. The CDR3 sequence is 16 residues long. Trimming stripped 2 bases from V and 1 base from J, with 12 bases between. Per germline, CDR1 SGHRS and CDR2 YFSETQ. The CDR3 region has the DNA TGCGCCAGCAGCTTTCTGAGACCGGGGAACACCGGGGAGCTGTTTTTT. It codes for CASSFLRPGNTGELFF.

J is TRBJ1-5 and V is TRBV28; D is ambiguous. From germline, CDR1 is MDHEN and CDR2 SYDVKM. Trimming stripped 5 bases from V and 2 bases from J, with 7 bases between. This CDR3 contains 13 residues. This chain's CDR3 is CASSPEGNQPQHF. CDR3 nucleotides: TGTGCCAGCAGTCCCGAGGGCAATCAGCCCCAGCATTTT.

The chain links TRBV28 to TRBJ1-1; D not resolved. Germline loops: CDR1 MDHEN, CDR2 SYDVKM. V lost 1 base to trimming and J lost 1 base, with 13 bases between them. This CDR3 is 16 amino acids long. CDR3 DNA: TGTGCCAGCAGTTTATTTTACGAGCTCCGGAACACTGAAGCTTTCTTT. Its translation is CASSLFYELRNTEAFF.

This clone was observed once. The chain joins TRBV21-1 to TRBJ2-7; the table's D gene call, TRBD2, was not cross checked with the DNA. TRBV21-1 has pseudogene status. The CDR3 runs 16 residues. The CDR3 spells CASSKDDGRGDYEQYV. Here the CDR3 DNA reads TGTGCCAGCAGCAAAGATGATGGACGGGGGGATTACGAGCAGTACGTC.

This clone was recorded only once. This chain connects TRBV19 to TRBJ2-3, with unresolved D. In germline, CDR1 is LNHDA, CDR2 SQIVND (reference sequence). The CDR3 loop spans 14 amino acids. Trimming pared 4 bases from V and 4 bases from J, leaving 12 bases between. The CDR3 here is CASSNPLHPDTQYF. CDR3 nucleotides: TGTGCCAGTAGTAACCCTCTTCATCCAGATACGCAGTATTTT.